Following are 14 T cell receptor beta chains from one sample sequenced in a study of blood T cell repertoires in COVID-19. Some clones are missing from TCRdb's copy, which holds only in-frame ones; the method was immunoSEQ multiplex PCR. The profile covers some 180,000 clones, with approximately 88% appearing a single time and around 6.3% taken by the ten largest. The sequenced sample was peripheral blood. Every receptor here comes from a woman aged 40 to 55 with COVID-19, enrolled during active disease.

The table lists this clone with a count of one. The chain is built from TRBV21-1 and TRBJ1-2; the table calls TRBD1, which could not be checked here. TRBV21-1 is a listed pseudogene. CDR3 length: 15 residues. Here the CDR3 reads CASSKDIRQVYGYTF. The CDR3 DNA reads TGTGCCAGCAGCAAAGACATTCGACAGGTCTATGGCTACACCTTC.

The chain combines TRBV6-4 with TRBJ1-1; D is undetermined. CDR3 length: 13 amino acids. Germline assignment: CDR1 MRHNA and CDR2 SNTAGT. V was shortened by 2 bases and J by 3 bases, with 7 bases between the two germline ends. The DNA for the CDR3 is TGTGCCAGCAGTGACCAGGTCTACACTGAAGCTTTCTTT. Residues: CASSDQVYTEAFF.

This chain joins TRBV5-4 and TRBJ1-3; D gene unclear. The ends were cut back, 3 bases at V and 0 bases at J, with 10 bases in the middle. This CDR3 contains 15 residues. Germline lookup yields CDR1 SGHNT and CDR2 YYREEE (reference sequence). CDR3 sequence (DNA): TGTGCCAGCAGCTCCGCCAGTTTCTCTGGAAACACCATATATTTT. Translated, it gives CASSSASFSGNTIYF. Looking up the rest from reference TRBV5-4 and TRBJ1-3 gives the full variable domain: ETGVTQSPTHLIKTRGQQVTLRCSSQSGHNTVSWYQQALGQGPQFIFQYYREEENGRGNFPPRFSGLQFPNYSSELNVNALELDDSALYLCASSSASFSGNTIYFGEGSWLTVV.

The chain carries TRBV4-1 and TRBJ1-4, with 9 bases aligning to TRBD1. V lost 0 bases to trimming and J lost 7 bases; unmatched junction nucleotides: 6. Germline CDR1 reads MGHRA; CDR2 reads YSYEKL. This CDR3 has 16 amino acids. The CDR3 loop reads CASSQDRGTGSEKLFF. For the CDR3, the DNA is TGCGCCAGCAGCCAAGATAGGGGGACAGGGAGTGAAAAACTGTTTTTT.

This chain links TRBV27 with TRBJ2-7; D is unclear. V was trimmed by 2 bases and J by 1 base, leaving 18 bases between them. CDR3 size: 17 residues. Germline V gives CDR1 MNHEY, CDR2 SMNVEV (reference sequence). The CDR3 DNA follows: TGTGCCAGCAGTTTAAGGTTTCGCGGAGTGGAGTCCTACGAGCAGTACTTC. As protein: CASSLRFRGVESYEQYF.

The genes are TRBV5-5 and TRBJ2-2; maybe TRBD1 (6 bases). The germline V and J ends were trimmed by 0 bases and 6 bases, with 9 bases remaining between them. Per the germline V gene, CDR1 is SGHKS and CDR2 is YYEKEE (reference sequence). The CDR3 length is 14 residues. This chain's CDR3 is CASSLAQGPGELFF. As DNA, the CDR3 is TGTGCCAGCAGCTTGGCCCAGGGGCCCGGGGAGCTGTTTTTT. Full variable domain (rest looked up from reference TRBV5-5 and TRBJ2-2): DAGVTQSPTHLIKTRGQQVTLRCSPISGHKSVSWYQQVLGQGPQFIFQYYEKEERGRGNFPDRFSARQFPNYSSELNVNALLLGDSALYLCASSLAQGPGELFFGEGSRLTVL.

The chain is built from TRBV6-5 and TRBJ2-7; 8 positions agree with TRBD2. Germline V CDR1 and CDR2: MNHEY, SVGAGI. J was trimmed by 2 bases and V by 7 bases; bases with no gene match: 10. This CDR3 has 15 residues. In nucleotides, the CDR3 is TGTGCCAGCACCGTTAGCGGGGAGGGGGCCTACGAGCAGTACTTC. Protein product: CASTVSGEGAYEQYF.

V usage is TRBV11-2 and J usage is TRBJ1-1, with unresolved D. This CDR3 has 12 residues. V lost 2 bases and J lost 11, with 12 bases in between. CDR1 SGHAT and CDR2 FQNNGV come from the germline V gene. CDR3 sequence (DNA): TGTGCCAGCAGCTTAAGGGTCGGGAAGGCTTTCTTT. Translating it yields CASSLRVGKAFF.

The chain recombines TRBV27 with TRBJ1-6; 7 bases map to TRBD1. The CDR3 is made up of 15 amino acids. Unmatched junction bases numbered 4, after V lost 3 bases and J lost 5 bases. Germline V lookup: CDR1 MNHEY, CDR2 SMNVEV (reference sequence). CDR3 bases: TGTGCCAGCAGTTTTGGGACAGTCGATAATTCACCCCTCCACTTT. It encodes CASSFGTVDNSPLHF.

CDR3 sequence: CASSYKGGNSPLHF. In DNA form, the CDR3 reads TGTGCCAGCAGTTACAAGGGAGGCAATTCACCCCTCCACTTT. The rearrangement links TRBV6-6 to TRBJ1-6; the D is unclear. The CDR3 spans 14 residues. Germline CDR1 and CDR2: MNHNY and SVGAGI (reference sequence). Trimming shortened V by 2 bases and J by 7 bases, and 9 bases separated the two germline ends.

The V gene is TRBV9, the J gene TRBJ2-1, with 11 nucleotides matching TRBD2. Trimming cost V 1 base and J 15 bases; bases outside gene matches: 15. Germline-derived CDR1 and CDR2 are SGDLS and YYNGEE. The CDR3 is 16 amino acids. Here the CDR3 reads CASSVIEITSGRELFF. In nucleotides, the CDR3 is TGTGCCAGCAGCGTAATCGAAATCACTAGCGGGAGAGAACTGTTCTTC. Supplemented by reference TRBV9 and TRBJ2-1, the full variable domain reads DSGVTQTPKHLITATGQRVTLRCSPRSGDLSVYWYQQSLDQGLQFLIQYYNGEERAKGNILERFSAQQFPDLHSELNLSSLELGDSALYFCASSVIEITSGRELFFGPGTRLTVL.

The chain employs TRBV27 and TRBJ2-7, with TRBD2 matching over 12 bases. J lost 2 bases, V lost 5 bases, and 7 bases had no gene match. This CDR3 comprises 16 residues. The V gene's germline CDR1 is MNHEY and CDR2 SMNVEV (reference sequence). The CDR3 region is CASSPRTSGRPYEQYF. Here the CDR3 DNA reads TGTGCCAGCAGTCCGCGCACTAGCGGGAGGCCCTACGAGCAGTACTTC.

The chain couples TRBV5-4 to TRBJ2-1; TRBD2 matches at 10 bases. This CDR3 is 15 amino acids long. V lost 4 bases, J lost 8 bases, and 9 bases stayed unmatched. Germline V gene data show CDR1 as SGHNT and CDR2 as YYREEE (reference sequence). The CDR3 loop reads CASSPAASGSHEQFF. As DNA, the CDR3 is TGTGCCAGCAGCCCGGCTGCTAGCGGGAGCCATGAGCAGTTCTTC.

The gene calls are TRBV27 and TRBJ2-1; D is possibly TRBD2 (6 bases). Germline CDR1 is MNHEY and CDR2 is SMNVEV (reference sequence). V shed 3 bases and J shed 8 bases, with 11 bases lying between them. This CDR3 has 13 amino acids. CDR3 in DNA: TGTGCCAGCAGTTTTCTTTCGGGGGATGAGCAGTTCTTC. The encoded protein is CASSFLSGDEQFF.